This T cell receptor beta chain was sequenced during a study of shared clonotypes between healthy human individuals. Here immunoSEQ multiplex PCR was the method, and the copy in TCRdb shows in-frame clones only, minus some. The data show nearly 1 million clones, approximately 80% seen once. This clone was seen only a few times. The clonotype originates from a young man in good health. The source material was memory CD4+ T cells sorted from blood. Subset noted: CD45RA-negative fraction.

Written as DNA, the CDR3 is TGTGCCAGCAGCCGGGACAGGAATTCACCCCTCCACTTT. Translating it yields CASSRDRNSPLHF. This chain connects TRBV5-6 to TRBJ1-6, with 8 bases fitting TRBD1. Germline CDR1 is SGHDT and CDR2 is YYEEEE. This CDR3 spans 13 amino acids. The V segment lost 4 bases and the J segment 7 bases; nucleotides outside the gene matches: 1.